This T cell receptor (beta chain) was documented in a study of blood T cell repertoires in COVID-19. Study as a whole: COVID-19 samples from acute and convalescent phases originated in the United States, Italy and Spain. Sources were T cells, B-cell-depleted T cells, or PBMCs; the material itself was cDNA or gDNA.

TCRdb keeps only in-frame clones here, not all; method: immunoSEQ multiplex PCR. The data contain around 150,000 clones, more than 70% of them seen just once; the ten biggest clones take up about 3%. This TCR was recovered from a man aged 60 to 75 with acute or convalescent COVID-19. Sequencing input: peripheral blood.

The CDR3 nucleotides read TGTGCCAGCAGCCGGGGGGAGGAGACCCAGTACTTC. Protein product: CASSRGEETQYF. The chain recombines TRBV7-2 with TRBJ2-5; 7 positions match TRBD2. Germline CDR1 reads SGHTA; CDR2 reads FQGNSA. The ends lost 5 bases at V and 5 bases at J; junction bases unmatched: 2. The CDR3 covers 12 residues.